This TCR beta chain originates from a study of CD8+ T cells in alopecia areata. General study findings and limits: Lesional scalp, especially alopecia totalis/universalis, showed higher clonality than normal scalp. Tofacitinib significantly decreased scalp clonality and expanded CD8+ clones among top 100.

The germline gives CDR1 MDHEN, CDR2 SYDVKM. J was trimmed by 1 base and V by 5 bases; bases with no gene match: 8. CDR3 length: 16 amino acids. In each case, RNA was isolated and then reverse transcribed into cDNA as the sequencing template. The method was immunoSEQ multiplex PCR; TCRdb's version includes in-frame clones alone and lacks a portion of them. The table includes about 200,000 clones, 55% to 70% detected once. Treatment reported: oral pan-JAK inhibitor, 5-10 mg twice daily. Regarding this clone: Its antigen is unidentified.

The sequences come from CD4+ T cells sorted from blood, collected at week 24, from a patient treated with tofacitinib. The TCR sequence derives from a human donor with alopecia areata. The chain recombines TRBV28 with TRBJ2-1; 7 nucleotides line up with TRBD2. CDR3 DNA sequence: TGTGCCAGCAGTCAGACTAGCTTCTTTTCCTACAATGAGCAGTTCTTC. This translates into CASSQTSFFSYNEQFF.